This T cell receptor (beta chain) was captured in a study of blood T cells in healthy people across ages. This clonotype was detected many times. Donation came from healthy Caucasian individuals in Russia who were aged 6 to 90. The authors isolated at least 6 million PBMCs per sample. For the second PCR, which ran for roughly 6 to 12 cycles, a sample-barcoded 5' primer and a J-beta primer mix were used. Tags on each cDNA molecule came from a template-switch adaptor with 12 random nucleotides. TCRdb redid the calling of the 5' RACE reads with MiXCR, one entry per CDR3 protein. The data contain just under 900,000 distinct CDR3 sequences, around 30% of them singletons. The TCR comes from a woman of 80 years or more in good health. Material: blood.

For the CDR3, the DNA is TGTGCCAGCAGTTTGGGGGGGAATAGCAATCAGCCCCAGCATTTT. Its protein is CASSLGGNSNQPQHF. The chain uses TRBV12-3 or TRBV12-4 and TRBJ1-5, with D possibly being TRBD1 (5 bases). The CDR3 runs 15 residues. The V end was cut by 3 bases, the J end by 0 bases, with 9 bases between.